The clone carrying this T cell receptor (beta chain) showed up many times. This sample stems from a study of neurological immune-mediated disorders. 5'RACE with 10-nucleotide random UMIs generated the cDNA. TCRdb reprocessed the 5' RACE reads with MiXCR, giving one entry per CDR3 protein. The sample includes more than 45,000 distinct CDR3 sequences, approximately 3.9% seen only once; the top ten take roughly 1.5%. This CDR3 has 16 residues. Looked up from germline, CDR1 is DFQATT and CDR2 is SNEGSKA (reference sequence). Deletions cut 1 base from V and 3 bases from J, with 17 bases between. The receptor was isolated from a man aged 25 to 45 with multiple sclerosis. The chain carries TRBV20-1 and TRBJ2-3; D perhaps matches TRBD2 (6 bases). The sample consisted of PBMCs. DNA of the CDR3: TGCAGTGCTAGAGGGGGTCTGGGGGGATCAACAGATACGCAGTATTTT. Residues: CSARGGLGGSTDTQYF.